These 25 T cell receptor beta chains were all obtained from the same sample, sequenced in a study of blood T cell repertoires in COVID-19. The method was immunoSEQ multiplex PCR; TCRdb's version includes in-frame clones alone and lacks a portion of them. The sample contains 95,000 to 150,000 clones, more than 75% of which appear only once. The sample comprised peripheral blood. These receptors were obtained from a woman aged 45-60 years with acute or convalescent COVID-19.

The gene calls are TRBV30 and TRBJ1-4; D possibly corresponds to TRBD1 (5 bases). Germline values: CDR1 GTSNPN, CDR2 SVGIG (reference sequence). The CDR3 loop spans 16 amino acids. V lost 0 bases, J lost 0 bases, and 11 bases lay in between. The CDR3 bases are TGTGCCTGGAGTGTACCGGGGGTTGCAACTAATGAAAAACTGTTTTTT. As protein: CAWSVPGVATNEKLFF.

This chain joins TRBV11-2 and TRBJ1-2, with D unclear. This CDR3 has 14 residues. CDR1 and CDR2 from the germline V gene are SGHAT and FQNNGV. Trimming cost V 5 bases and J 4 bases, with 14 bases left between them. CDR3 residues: CASSPVGSFYGYTF. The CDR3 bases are TGTGCCAGCAGCCCCGTGGGCAGCTTCTATGGCTACACCTTC. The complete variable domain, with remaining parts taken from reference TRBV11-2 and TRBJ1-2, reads EAGVAQSPRYKIIEKRQSVAFWCNPISGHATLYWYQQILGQGPKLLIQFQNNGVVDDSQLPKDRFSAERLKGVDSTLKIQPAKLEDSAVYLCASSPVGSFYGYTFGSGTRLTVV.

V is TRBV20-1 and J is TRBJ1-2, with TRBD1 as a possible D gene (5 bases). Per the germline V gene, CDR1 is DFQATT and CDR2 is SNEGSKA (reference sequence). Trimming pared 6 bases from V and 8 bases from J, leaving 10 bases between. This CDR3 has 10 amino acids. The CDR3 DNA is TGCAGTGCCAGGGAAGAAGGCTACACCTTC. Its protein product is CSAREEGYTF.

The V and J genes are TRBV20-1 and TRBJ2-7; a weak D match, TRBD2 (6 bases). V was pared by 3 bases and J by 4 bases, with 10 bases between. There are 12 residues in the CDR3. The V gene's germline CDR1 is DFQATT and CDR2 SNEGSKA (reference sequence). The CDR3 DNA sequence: TGCAGTGCTAGTTGGGGGGATTACGAGCAGTACTTC. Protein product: CSASWGDYEQYF.

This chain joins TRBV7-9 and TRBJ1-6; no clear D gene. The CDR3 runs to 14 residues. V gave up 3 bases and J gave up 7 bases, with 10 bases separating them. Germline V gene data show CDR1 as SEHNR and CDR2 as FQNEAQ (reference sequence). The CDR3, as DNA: TGTGCCAGCAGCTTTGACAAGTGGAATTCACCCCTCCACTTT. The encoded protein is CASSFDKWNSPLHF.

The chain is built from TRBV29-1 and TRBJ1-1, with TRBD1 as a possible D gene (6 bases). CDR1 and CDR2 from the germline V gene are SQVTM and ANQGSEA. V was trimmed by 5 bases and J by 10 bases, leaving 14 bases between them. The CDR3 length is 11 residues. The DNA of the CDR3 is TGCAGCGTTCCTGACAGGTTAGGAGCTTTCTTT. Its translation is CSVPDRLGAFF.

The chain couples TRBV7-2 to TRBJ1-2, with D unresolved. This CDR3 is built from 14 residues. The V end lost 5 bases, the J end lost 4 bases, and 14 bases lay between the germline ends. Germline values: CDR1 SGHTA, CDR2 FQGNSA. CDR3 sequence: CASSPRRESYGYTF. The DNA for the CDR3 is TGTGCCAGCAGCCCAAGGAGGGAAAGCTATGGCTACACCTTC. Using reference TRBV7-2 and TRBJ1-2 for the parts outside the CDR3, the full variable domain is GAGVSQSPSNKVTEKGKDVELRCDPISGHTALYWYRQSLGQGLEFLIYFQGNSAPDKSGLPSDRFSAERTGGSVSTLTIQRTQQEDSAVYLCASSPRRESYGYTFGSGTRLTVV.

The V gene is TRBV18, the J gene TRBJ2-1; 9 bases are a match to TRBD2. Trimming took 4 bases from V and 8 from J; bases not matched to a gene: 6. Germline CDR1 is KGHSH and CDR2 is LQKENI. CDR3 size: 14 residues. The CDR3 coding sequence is TGTGCCAGCTCACGGGATAGCGGGAGCGATGAGCAGTTCTTC. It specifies CASSRDSGSDEQFF.

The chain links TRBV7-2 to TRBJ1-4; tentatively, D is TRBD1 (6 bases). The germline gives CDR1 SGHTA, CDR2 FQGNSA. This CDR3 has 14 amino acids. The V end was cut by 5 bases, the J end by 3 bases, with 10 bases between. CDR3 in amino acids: CASSQGGANEKLFF. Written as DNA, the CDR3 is TGTGCCAGCAGCCAAGGGGGAGCTAATGAAAAACTGTTTTTT.

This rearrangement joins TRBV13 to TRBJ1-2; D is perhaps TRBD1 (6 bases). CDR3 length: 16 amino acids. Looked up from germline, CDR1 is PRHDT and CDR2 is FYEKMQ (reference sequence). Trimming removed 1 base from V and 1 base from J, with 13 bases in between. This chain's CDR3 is CASSLAGARGNYGYTF. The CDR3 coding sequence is TGTGCCAGCAGCTTAGCAGGGGCAAGGGGTAACTATGGCTACACCTTC.

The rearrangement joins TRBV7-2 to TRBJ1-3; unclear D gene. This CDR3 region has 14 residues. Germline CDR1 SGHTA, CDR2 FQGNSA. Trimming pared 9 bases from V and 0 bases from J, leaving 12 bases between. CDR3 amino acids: CASDEGFSGNTIYF. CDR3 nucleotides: TGTGCCAGTGACGAGGGTTTCTCTGGAAACACCATATATTTT.

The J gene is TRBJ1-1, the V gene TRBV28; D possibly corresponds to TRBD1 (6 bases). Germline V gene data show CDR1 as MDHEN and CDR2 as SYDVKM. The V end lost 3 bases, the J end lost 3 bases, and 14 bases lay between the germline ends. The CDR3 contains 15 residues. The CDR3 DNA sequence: TGTGCCAGCAGTTTCGGGGGGCTCCCTCACACTGAAGCTTTCTTT. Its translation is CASSFGGLPHTEAFF.

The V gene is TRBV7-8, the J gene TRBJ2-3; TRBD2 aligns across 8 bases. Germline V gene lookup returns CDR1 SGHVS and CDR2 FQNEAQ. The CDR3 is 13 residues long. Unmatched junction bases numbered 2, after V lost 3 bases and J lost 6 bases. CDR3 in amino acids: CASSFSGKDTQYF. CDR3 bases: TGTGCCAGCAGCTTTAGCGGGAAGGATACGCAGTATTTT.

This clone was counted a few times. This chain's CDR3 is CASSLGQAATNEKLFF. The CDR3 nucleotides are TGTGCCAGTAGTTTAGGACAGGCCGCAACTAATGAAAAACTGTTTTTT. The chain combines TRBV19 with TRBJ1-4, with 7 nucleotides matching TRBD1. The CDR3 spans 16 residues. The V gene's germline CDR1 is LNHDA and CDR2 SQIVND (reference sequence). V was pared by 5 bases and J by 0 bases, with 6 bases of the junction left unmatched.

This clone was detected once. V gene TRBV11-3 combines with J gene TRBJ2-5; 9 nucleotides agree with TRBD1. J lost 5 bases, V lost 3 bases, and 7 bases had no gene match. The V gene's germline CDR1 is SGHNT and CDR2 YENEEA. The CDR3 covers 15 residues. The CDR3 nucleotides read TGTGCCAGCAGCTTGATAGGGACAGGGTTCGAGACCCAGTACTTC. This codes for CASSLIGTGFETQYF.

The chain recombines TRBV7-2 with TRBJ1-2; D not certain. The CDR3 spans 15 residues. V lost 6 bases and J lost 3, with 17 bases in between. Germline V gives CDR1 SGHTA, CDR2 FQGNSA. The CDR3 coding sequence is TGTGCCAGCAGTTACCTGGCAGAGGCCGACTATGGCTACACCTTC. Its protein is CASSYLAEADYGYTF.

As DNA, the CDR3 is TGTGCCAGCAGTCCGAGACAGATTAATTACTATGGCTACACCTTC. It is translated as CASSPRQINYYGYTF. The rearrangement links TRBV27 to TRBJ1-2; perhaps TRBD1 as D (5 bases). CDR1 and CDR2 from the germline V gene are MNHEY and SMNVEV (reference sequence). Trimming removed 5 bases from V and 3 bases from J, with 16 bases in between. The CDR3 has 15 amino acids.

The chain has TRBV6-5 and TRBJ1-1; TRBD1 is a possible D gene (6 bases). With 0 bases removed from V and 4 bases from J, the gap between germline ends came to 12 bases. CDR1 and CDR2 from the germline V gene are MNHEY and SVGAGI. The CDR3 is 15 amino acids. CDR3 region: CASSYSQGPGTEAFF. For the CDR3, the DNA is TGTGCCAGCAGTTACTCCCAGGGGCCGGGCACTGAAGCTTTCTTT.

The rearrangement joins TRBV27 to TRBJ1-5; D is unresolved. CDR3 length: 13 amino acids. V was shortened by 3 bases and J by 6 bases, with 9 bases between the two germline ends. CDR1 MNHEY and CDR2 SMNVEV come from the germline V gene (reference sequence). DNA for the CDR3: TGTGCCAGCAGTTTCACAGACACTCAGCCCCAGCATTTT. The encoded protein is CASSFTDTQPQHF.

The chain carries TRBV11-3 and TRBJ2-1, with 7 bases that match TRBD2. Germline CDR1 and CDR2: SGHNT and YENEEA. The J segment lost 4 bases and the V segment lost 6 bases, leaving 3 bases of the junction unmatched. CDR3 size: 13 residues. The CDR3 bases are TGTGCCAGCAGGTCGGGGGGATACAATGAGCAGTTCTTC. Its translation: CASRSGGYNEQFF.

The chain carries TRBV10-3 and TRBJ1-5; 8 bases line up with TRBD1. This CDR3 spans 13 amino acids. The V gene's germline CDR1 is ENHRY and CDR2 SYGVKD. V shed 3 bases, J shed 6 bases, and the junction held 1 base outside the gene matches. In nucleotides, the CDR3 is TGTGCCATCAGTGAACAGGGGGGTCAGCCCCAGCATTTT. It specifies CAISEQGGQPQHF.

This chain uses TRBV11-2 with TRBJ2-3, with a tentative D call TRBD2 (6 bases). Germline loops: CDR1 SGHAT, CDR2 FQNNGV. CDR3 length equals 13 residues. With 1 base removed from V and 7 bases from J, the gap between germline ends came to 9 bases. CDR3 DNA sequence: TGTGCCAGCAGCTTAGGGAGGACTAATACGCAGTATTTT. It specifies CASSLGRTNTQYF.

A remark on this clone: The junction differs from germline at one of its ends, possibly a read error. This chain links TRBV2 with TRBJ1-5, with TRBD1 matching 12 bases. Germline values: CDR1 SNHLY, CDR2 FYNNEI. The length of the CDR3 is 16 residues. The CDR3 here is CASKFSGTGGNQPQHF. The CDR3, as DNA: TGTGCCAGCAAATTTTCCGGGACAGGGGGCAACCAGCCCCAGCATTTT.

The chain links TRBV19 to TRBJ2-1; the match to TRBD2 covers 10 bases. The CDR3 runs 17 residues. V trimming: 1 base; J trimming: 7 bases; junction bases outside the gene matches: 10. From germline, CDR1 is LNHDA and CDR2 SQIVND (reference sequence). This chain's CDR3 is CASSIGTASGSRNEQFF. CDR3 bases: TGTGCCAGTAGTATAGGGACGGCTAGCGGGAGTCGGAATGAGCAGTTCTTC.

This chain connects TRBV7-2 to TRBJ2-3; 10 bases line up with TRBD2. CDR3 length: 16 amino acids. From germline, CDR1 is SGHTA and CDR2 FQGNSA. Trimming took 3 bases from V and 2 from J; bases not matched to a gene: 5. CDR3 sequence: CASSFGLADPTDTQYF. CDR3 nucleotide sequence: TGTGCCAGCAGCTTTGGACTAGCGGATCCCACAGATACGCAGTATTTT.